This T cell receptor (beta chain) was captured in a study of shared clonotypes between healthy human individuals. Some clones are missing from TCRdb's copy, which holds only in-frame ones; the method was immunoSEQ multiplex PCR. This sample has just over 2,000,000 clones; around 96% occur once, and the top ten carry 0.9% to 1.3%. Germline assignment: CDR1 SGHAT and CDR2 FQNNGV. V dropped 5 bases and J dropped 6; count of bases not matched to a gene: 1. This CDR3 is 12 amino acids long. Selected positively for CCR7 and CD45RO-negative, naive CD8 cells excluded terminally differentiated effector memory CD45RA+ cells.

The chain carries TRBV11-2 and TRBJ1-2; 9 nucleotides align to TRBD1. This sequence was found in a man younger than 35 in good health. What was sequenced was naive CD8+ T cells sorted from blood. The CDR3 here is CASSGTGNGYTF. The CDR3 coding sequence is TGTGCCAGCAGCGGGACAGGGAATGGCTACACCTTC.